The sequence of this T cell receptor beta chain was determined in a study of T cells in Graves' hyperthyroidism and ophthalmopathy (dated by TCRdb to about 2019). General notes on the study: Peripheral blood samples were taken at initial diagnosis, before any treatment was given. In several Graves' hyperthyroidism patients, the study also compared T-cell repertoires from thyroid tissue with T-cell repertoires from blood. The roughly 91 discovery patients were randomly divided into training and test sets at a 7:3 ratio. To identify distinguishing TCR V-J signatures, a discovery cohort of about a hundred patients was used, comprising 43 with Graves' ophthalmopathy and some 57 with stable Graves' hyperthyroidism. Prospective prediction of ophthalmopathy was tested in an independent validation cohort consisting of about 19 hyperthyroidism patients and some 15 patients who later progressed to ophthalmopathy. Following sampling, methimazole starting at 30 mg daily was given to hyperthyroidism patients, and high-dose intravenous methylprednisolone was given to ophthalmopathy patients. According to the paper, TCR Vbeta CDR3 sequencing was carried out on some 130 peripheral blood samples, which came from more than 40 ophthalmopathy, 80 or so hyperthyroidism and about 17 progressor patients.

As regards this clonotype: This receptor's antigen is unknown. Per-nucleotide qualities are absent, and no much larger clonotype sits a single base away.

Findings and caveats that apply to the study as a whole: In validation, progression to ophthalmopathy was predicted by the model with 70.59% sensitivity and roughly 76% specificity, a median of approximately 6.5 months before onset. Sample size was not statistically predetermined, and blinding of investigators to group allocation was not performed. Most expanded thyroid clonotypes (frequency above 0.001) were also detected in blood, suggesting blood repertoires may reflect thyroid immune responses. A 13 V-J signature model separated ophthalmopathy from stable hyperthyroidism, with about 88% sensitivity and 81.08% specificity in cross-validation and 80%/75% in testing.

The CDR3 spans 16 residues, from the cysteine through the phenylalanine. Of the read, only the CDR3 DNA is kept; its 48 bases are in frame from base 1. The germline V gene (reference sequence) specifies WNHNN as CDR1 and SYGVQD as CDR2. Germline trimming: 0 bases from V, 3 bases from J; junction bases outside gene matches: 5. In the ophthalmopathy patients, disease was moderately to severely active, with a Clinical Activity Score of 3 or more, a NOSPECS grade of 4 or more, and a duration of less than 3 months. The study excluded patients with uncontrolled infections, other autoimmune diseases, pregnancy or lactation. Diagnoses relied on clinical symptoms, serum thyroxine and TRAb, thyroid ultrasound and orbital computed tomography. PBMCs were isolated from approximately 10 ml of fresh peripheral blood by Ficoll-Paque density gradient centrifugation. Total RNA was extracted with Trizol reagent, and quality was checked on an Agilent 2100 Bioanalyzer.

Amplification of TCR beta CDR3 regions was carried out from RNA transcripts. The first round of RT-PCR for the TCR CDR3 was performed with the HTBI primer set and the Qiagen OneStep RT-PCR kit. Libraries were constructed in a second round of multiplex PCR, after which size selection and purification were performed. Sequencing of the libraries was done on an Illumina HiSeq2000 using paired-end 100 bp reads. The authors processed their data as follows. SOAPnuke was used to process the raw data, with reads discarded if the reads contained adapters or uncalled bases, had a mean Phred below 15, or lacked an exact constant-primer or identifier match. High-quality paired reads were merged using COPE v1.2.5, and each unique nucleotide sequence was defined as a clonotype. MiTCR v1.1 was used to align the clonotypes against IMGT TRBV, TRBD and TRBJ reference segments. The analysis was restricted to V-J combinations with a frequency above 0.0001, which together covered 99% to 99.2% of the repertoires. The TCS score was defined as the ratio of F50 (clonal expansion) to E x V (chaos), calculated using BLOSUM62-based TCRdist between CDR3 peptides within each V-J. Welch's t-statistics and random forest reduced several hundred V-J features to 10 to 15, which were used in a naive Bayes classifier (R e1071). TCRdb redid the processing of the public reads, applying fastp at Q25 and MiXCR, and retained in-frame beta chains. Every distinct CDR3 protein forms one entry, paired with its most common genes and DNA. In this record, the V and J calls reflect TCRdb's handling and not the investigators' own analysis. The sample profile shows a few hundred thousand distinct CDR3 sequences; about 15% of them were found once. The ten largest account for under 20% of the sample.

The sample consisted of blood. This sequence originates from a woman aged 18-29 years with Graves' ophthalmopathy. The rearranged chain carries TRBV10-1 and TRBJ2-1, with 7 bases aligning to TRBD2. This receptor has the CDR3 CASSESETGGYNEQFF. The nucleotide sequence reads TGCGCCAGCAGTGAGTCGGAAACGGGGGGCTACAATGAGCAGTTCTTC.